The 21 T cell receptor beta chains below all came from one sample that was sequenced in a study of PD-L1 blockade in urothelial cancer. Clones were read by immunoSEQ multiplex PCR, and TCRdb kept only the in-frame ones, dropping some. The sample includes 70,000 to 75,000 clones, 65% to 85% of them seen just once. Described time point: pretreatment peripheral blood. The material was PBMCs, obtained around atezolizumab (anti-PD-L1) treatment. Receptor source: a woman aged 70 to 79 with urothelial cancer.

This chain connects TRBV6-5 to TRBJ2-7; TRBD1 might be the D (5 bases). V lost 6 bases to trimming and J lost 5 bases, with 14 bases between them. Per the germline V gene, CDR1 is MNHEY and CDR2 is SVGAGI. The CDR3 is 13 residues long. This CDR3 is CASRGRGLDEQYF. Here the CDR3 DNA reads TGTGCCAGCAGAGGAAGGGGTTTAGACGAGCAGTACTTC.

The chain employs TRBV28 and TRBJ1-3; D unresolved. V was pared by 2 bases and J by 3 bases, with 5 bases between. Per the germline V gene, CDR1 is MDHEN and CDR2 is SYDVKM. CDR3 size: 13 residues. The CDR3 reads CASSLQNGNTIYF. The CDR3, as DNA: TGTGCCAGCAGTTTACAGAATGGAAACACCATATATTTT.

This clone was seen a few times. The chain joins TRBV5-4 to TRBJ1-2; 9 bases are shared with TRBD1. The CDR3 extends over 16 amino acids. Germline CDR1 and CDR2: SGHNT and YYREEE (reference sequence). The J segment lost 7 bases and the V segment lost 6 bases, leaving 16 bases of the junction unmatched. The DNA of the CDR3 is TGTGCCAGCACCACGAAGTCCCGGGACAGGGAGGCTGGCTACACCTTC. It codes for CASTTKSRDREAGYTF.

The chain links TRBV5-5 to TRBJ2-7, with TRBD1 matching 10 bases. J lost 3 bases, V lost 1 base, and 4 bases had no gene match. Germline assignment: CDR1 SGHKS and CDR2 YYEKEE (reference sequence). This CDR3 is 15 amino acids long. CDR3 DNA: TGTGCCAGCAGCTTGCTGGGACAGGGGAACTACGAGCAGTACTTC. Protein product: CASSLLGQGNYEQYF.

This clone has just a few counts. The V gene is TRBV7-9, the J gene TRBJ2-2; D is possibly TRBD2 (6 bases). Germline V gives CDR1 SEHNR, CDR2 FQNEAQ (reference sequence). The CDR3 covers 15 residues. Trimming cost V 5 bases and J 0 bases, with 10 bases left between them. In nucleotides, the CDR3 is TGTGCCAGCAGCCATACTAGCACGAACACCGGGGAGCTGTTTTTT. Protein: CASSHTSTNTGELFF.

The CDR3 bases are TGTGCCAGCACCACTTGGGACAGGGGTGTCTATGGCTACACCTTC. Protein product: CASTTWDRGVYGYTF. This chain joins TRBV5-8 and TRBJ1-2; 10 bases are shared with TRBD1. Germline CDR1 and CDR2: SGHTS and YDEGEE. V shed 6 bases and J 4 bases; nucleotides not matched to a gene: 9. The CDR3 sequence is 15 residues long.

The gene calls are TRBV5-5 and TRBJ2-7, with 8 bases lining up with TRBD2. The germline V gene has CDR1 SGHKS and CDR2 YYEKEE (reference sequence). The CDR3 contains 16 residues. The J segment lost 3 bases and the V segment lost 2 bases, leaving 10 bases of the junction unmatched. The CDR3 reads CASSFGRGSGSYEQYF. The CDR3 DNA sequence: TGTGCCAGCAGCTTTGGGAGGGGGAGCGGGAGCTACGAGCAGTACTTC.

This clone was recorded once. The chain combines TRBV10-3 with TRBJ1-2, with 8 bases aligning to TRBD1. The CDR3 covers 14 residues. V lost 6 bases, J lost 7 bases, and 10 bases stayed unmatched. Germline loops: CDR1 ENHRY, CDR2 SYGVKD. Here the CDR3 reads CAISPGTGWSGYTF. The CDR3 DNA follows: TGTGCCATCAGCCCCGGGACAGGTTGGTCTGGCTACACCTTC.

This sequence joins TRBV5-1 and TRBJ2-5; 9 nucleotides match TRBD1. V dropped 5 bases and J dropped 3; count of bases not matched to a gene: 5. The CDR3 spans 14 residues. Germline CDR1 reads SGHRS; CDR2 reads YFSETQ. CDR3 protein: CASRRDRVEETQYF. The CDR3 DNA is TGCGCCAGCAGAAGGGACAGGGTCGAAGAGACCCAGTACTTC. The full variable domain, completed using reference TRBV5-1 and TRBJ2-5, is KAGVTQTPRYLIKTRGQQVTLSCSPISGHRSVSWYQQTPGQGLQFLFEYFSETQRNKGNFPGRFSGRQFSNSRSEMNVSTLELGDSALYLCASRRDRVEETQYFGPGTRLLVL.

The rearrangement joins TRBV7-3 to TRBJ2-1; the match to TRBD1 covers 7 bases. V was clipped by 3 bases and J by 12 bases; unmatched bases: 5. The germline V gene encodes CDR1 SGHTA and CDR2 FQGTGA. This CDR3 is 12 amino acids long. CDR3 amino acids: CASSFTQGVQFF. The CDR3 bases are TGTGCCAGCAGCTTTACCCAGGGGGTGCAGTTCTTC.

The chain carries TRBV30 and TRBJ2-7; D is perhaps TRBD1 (6 bases). CDR1 and CDR2 from the germline V gene are GTSNPN and SVGIG (reference sequence). The CDR3 contains 12 residues. The V end was cut by 0 bases, the J end by 4 bases, with 7 bases between. CDR3 region: CAWSVQGYEQYF. The DNA for the CDR3 is TGTGCCTGGAGTGTTCAGGGGTACGAGCAGTACTTC.

This clone appeared a few times. The rearrangement uses TRBV4-3 and TRBJ2-2, with unresolved D. Germline V CDR1 and CDR2: LGHNA, YSLEER. The V end lost 0 bases, the J end lost 0 bases, and 5 bases lay between the germline ends. The CDR3 spans 15 residues. The CDR3 sequence: CASSQDFTNTGELFF. CDR3 nucleotides: TGCGCCAGCAGCCAAGATTTTACGAACACCGGGGAGCTGTTTTTT.

The chain uses TRBV7-9 and TRBJ1-6; D unresolved. The V gene lost 5 bases and the J gene lost 19 bases, with 21 bases spanning the gap. The CDR3 is 13 residues long. CDR1 SEHNR and CDR2 FQNEAQ come from the germline V gene (reference sequence). CDR3 sequence (DNA): TGTGCCAGCAGCCACGAAACCCTGGCAGGTCTGCACTTT. Protein product: CASSHETLAGLHF. The full variable domain, completed using reference TRBV7-9 and TRBJ1-6, is DTGVSQNPRHKITKRGQNVTFRCDPISEHNRLYWYRQTLGQGPEFLTYFQNEAQLEKSRLLSDRFSAERPKGSFSTLEIQRTEQGDSAMYLCASSHETLAGLHFGNGTRLTVT.

V gene TRBV4-2 combines with J gene TRBJ1-4; D may be TRBD1 (6 bases). Germline V CDR1 and CDR2: LGHNA, YNFKEQ. V was shortened by 5 bases and J by 8 bases, with 15 bases between the two germline ends. There are 14 residues in the CDR3. In nucleotides, the CDR3 is TGTGCCAGCAGCGCGGGGGCTATGGACGAAAAACTGTTTTTT. Translated, it gives CASSAGAMDEKLFF.

This chain joins TRBV7-2 and TRBJ2-3; a weak D match, TRBD1 (5 bases). The germline CDR1 and CDR2 sequences are SGHTA and FQGNSA. V was pared by 1 base and J by 2 bases, with 10 bases between. This CDR3 comprises 15 residues. The CDR3 reads CASSLDQGFTDTQYF. The CDR3 DNA follows: TGTGCCAGCAGCTTAGATCAGGGATTCACAGATACGCAGTATTTT.

This chain links TRBV27 with TRBJ1-2; 10 bases line up with TRBD1. CDR3 size: 16 residues. Germline V gene lookup returns CDR1 MNHEY and CDR2 SMNVEV (reference sequence). V was clipped by 2 bases and J by 4 bases; unmatched bases: 7. The CDR3 region is CASSLRGQGMSYGYTF. The CDR3, as DNA: TGTGCCAGCAGTTTAAGGGGACAGGGGATGAGCTATGGCTACACCTTC.

This clone was observed a handful of times. The V gene is TRBV7-2, the J gene TRBJ1-1, with a tentative D call TRBD1 (5 bases). This CDR3 is 14 amino acids long. CDR1 is SGHTA, CDR2 FQGNSA, per germline. With 3 bases removed from V and 7 bases from J, the gap between germline ends came to 15 bases. In DNA, the CDR3 is TGTGCCAGCAGCTTGCGGACGGCGGGACTTGAAGCTTTCTTT. It codes for CASSLRTAGLEAFF.

The chain has TRBV6-5 and TRBJ1-5; 7 bases are shared with TRBD1. The germline CDR1 and CDR2 sequences are MNHEY and SVGAGI. The CDR3 covers 15 residues. V lost 5 bases, J lost 0 bases, and 4 bases stayed unmatched. CDR3 protein: CASSRDSISNQPQHF. The CDR3 nucleotides read TGTGCCAGCAGTAGGGACAGTATTAGCAATCAGCCCCAGCATTTT.

The chain has TRBV28 and TRBJ2-3, with D hard to call. This CDR3 comprises 13 residues. V lost 6 bases and J 4 bases, leaving 11 bases between the germline ends. The germline gives CDR1 MDHEN, CDR2 SYDVKM. The CDR3 loop reads CASSPPRADTQYF. The DNA for the CDR3 is TGTGCCAGCAGCCCTCCCCGGGCAGATACGCAGTATTTT.

V usage is TRBV5-1 and J usage is TRBJ2-5; 8 bases agree with TRBD1. This CDR3 contains 14 residues. J gave up 9 bases and V 4 bases, and 11 bases lay outside the gene matches. CDR1 SGHRS and CDR2 YFSETQ come from the germline V gene. CDR3 in DNA: TGCGCCAGCAGCAAAACAGGACAGGGACCGGCCCAGTACTTC. Its protein is CASSKTGQGPAQYF. Complete variable domain (other parts from reference TRBV5-1 and TRBJ2-5): KAGVTQTPRYLIKTRGQQVTLSCSPISGHRSVSWYQQTPGQGLQFLFEYFSETQRNKGNFPGRFSGRQFSNSRSEMNVSTLELGDSALYLCASSKTGQGPAQYFGPGTRLLVL.

The genes are TRBV11-2 and TRBJ1-1; 8 bases match TRBD1. CDR3 length equals 16 residues. The trim removed 5 bases at V and 2 bases at J, leaving 10 bases unmatched. CDR1 is SGHAT, CDR2 FQNNGV, per germline. The CDR3 spells CASSPSSGQGNTEAFF. The CDR3 coding sequence is TGTGCCAGCAGCCCAAGTTCAGGACAGGGCAACACTGAAGCTTTCTTT.